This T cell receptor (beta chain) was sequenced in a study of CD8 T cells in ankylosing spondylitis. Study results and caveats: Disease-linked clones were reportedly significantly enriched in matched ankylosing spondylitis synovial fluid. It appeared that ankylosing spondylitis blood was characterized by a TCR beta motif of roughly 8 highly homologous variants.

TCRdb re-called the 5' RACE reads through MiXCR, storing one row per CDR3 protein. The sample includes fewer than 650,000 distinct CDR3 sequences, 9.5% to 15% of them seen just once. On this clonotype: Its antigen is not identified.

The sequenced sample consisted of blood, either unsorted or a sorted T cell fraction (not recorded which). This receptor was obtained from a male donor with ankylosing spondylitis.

CDR3 bases: TGCAGTGCTAGCGGAGGGCCCGTCACTAATGAAAAACTGTTTTTT. It specifies CSASGGPVTNEKLFF. The rearrangement links TRBV20-1 to TRBJ1-4; D is unclear. Germline V gives CDR1 DFQATT, CDR2 SNEGSKA (reference sequence). V gave up 3 bases and J gave up 2 bases, with 13 bases separating them. This CDR3 region has 15 residues.